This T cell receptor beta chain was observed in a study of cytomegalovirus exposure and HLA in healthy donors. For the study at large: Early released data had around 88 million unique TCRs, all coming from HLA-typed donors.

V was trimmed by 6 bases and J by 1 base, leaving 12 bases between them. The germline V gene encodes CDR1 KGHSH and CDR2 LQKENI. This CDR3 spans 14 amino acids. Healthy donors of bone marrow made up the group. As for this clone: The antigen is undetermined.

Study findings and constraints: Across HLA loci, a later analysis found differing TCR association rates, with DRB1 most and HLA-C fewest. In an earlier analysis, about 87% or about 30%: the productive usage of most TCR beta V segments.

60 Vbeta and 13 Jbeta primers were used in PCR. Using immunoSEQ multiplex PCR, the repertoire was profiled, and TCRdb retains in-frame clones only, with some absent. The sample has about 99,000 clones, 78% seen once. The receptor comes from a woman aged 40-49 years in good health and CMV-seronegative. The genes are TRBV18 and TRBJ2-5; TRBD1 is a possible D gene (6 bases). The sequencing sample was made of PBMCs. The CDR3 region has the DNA TGTGCCAGCTCTAGGGGACACGGCCAAGAGACCCAGTACTTC. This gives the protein CASSRGHGQETQYF.